This T cell receptor beta chain came from a study of naive and memory T cell subsets. General study findings and limits: Each distinct alpha or beta sequence counts as one clonotype.

CDR3 length equals 13 residues. Germline CDR1 DFQATT, CDR2 SNEGSKA (reference sequence). As to this clonotype: Its antigen is not identified.

Two oligonucleotides, mixed equimolar, formed the beta constant-region primer covering TRBC1 and TRBC2. Ligation attached a single-stranded oligonucleotide with a 12-nucleotide UMI and the SP2 primer to the cDNA 3' end. Four rounds of PCR amplified the ligated cDNA using nested alpha and beta constant-region primers plus SP2. TCRdb re-analysed the UMI-ligation and nested PCR reads in MiXCR, keeping a single row per CDR3 protein. The data contain roughly 21,000 distinct CDR3 sequences, approximately 11% of them singletons. This chain connects TRBV20-1 to TRBJ1-2; maybe TRBD1 (6 bases). This clonotype was sampled from a human donor in good health. Sequenced sample: central memory CD8+ T cells from blood. The CDR3 DNA reads as TGCAGGGCCCCGGGGGGGGGGCCTGGTGGCTACACCTTC. Translation gives CRAPGGGPGGYTF.